Each of the 22 T cell receptor beta chains below was sequenced from the same sample in a study of cytomegalovirus exposure and HLA in healthy donors. PCR involved 60 Vbeta and 13 Jbeta primers. The assay was immunoSEQ multiplex PCR, and TCRdb's table has in-frame clones only and misses some. The top ten hold about 8% of the sample, which has 95,000 to 100,000 clones, roughly four fifths seen once. The sample comprised PBMCs. Receptor source: a human donor in good health.

The chain is built from TRBV9 and TRBJ2-6, with 11 bases that match TRBD2. V shed 4 bases, J shed 0 bases, and the junction held 6 bases outside the gene matches. This CDR3 contains 18 residues. CDR1 is SGDLS, CDR2 YYNGEE, per germline. Written as DNA, the CDR3 is TGTGCCAGCAGCACGACTAGCGGGATGATCTCTGGGGCCAACGTCCTGACTTTC. Translating gives CASSTTSGMISGANVLTF.

The V call is TRBV12-5, the J call TRBJ1-1; D is unclear. This CDR3 region has 13 residues. Germline lookup yields CDR1 LGHNT and CDR2 FRNRAP. V was pared by 3 bases and J by 3 bases, with 8 bases between. Written as DNA, the CDR3 is TGTGCTAGTGGTTTAAAGGAGGACACTGAAGCTTTCTTT. Protein sequence: CASGLKEDTEAFF.

The chain joins TRBV19 to TRBJ1-3, with 12 bases that match TRBD1. Germline V gene data show CDR1 as LNHDA and CDR2 as SQIVND (reference sequence). The V and J ends lost 5 bases and 7 bases, in that order; junction bases with no gene match: 3. CDR3 size: 14 residues. Written as DNA, the CDR3 is TGTGCCAGTAGTTCGGGACAGGGGGCTAACACCATATATTTT. It codes for CASSSGQGANTIYF.

In the case of this clone: Other nucleotide sequences in the sample specify the same CDR3. CDR3 coding DNA: TGCAGCGTTGGACCGGGGAACACTGAAGCTTTCTTT. It translates to CSVGPGNTEAFF. The V gene is TRBV29-1, the J gene TRBJ1-1; D is unresolved. Germline V gives CDR1 SQVTM, CDR2 ANQGSEA. The CDR3 is 12 residues long. The germline V and J ends were trimmed by 4 bases and 1 base, with 7 bases remaining between them.

V and J are TRBV6-6 and TRBJ1-4; D unresolved. The germline V gene encodes CDR1 MNHNY and CDR2 SVGAGI (reference sequence). The V and J ends lost 2 bases and 6 bases respectively, with 7 bases between them. This CDR3 has 13 amino acids. The CDR3 is CASSYRFHEKLFF. In nucleotides, the CDR3 is TGTGCCAGCAGTTACCGTTTCCATGAAAAACTGTTTTTT.

V gene TRBV5-5 combines with J gene TRBJ1-5; 9 nucleotides line up with TRBD1. V was pared by 4 bases and J by 4 bases, with 9 bases of the junction left unmatched. The germline gives CDR1 SGHKS, CDR2 YYEKEE (reference sequence). The CDR3 totals 16 residues. CDR3 DNA sequence: TGTGCCAGCAGCGTCGCGTACAGGGGGCCGAATCAGCCCCAGCATTTT. Protein: CASSVAYRGPNQPQHF.

The V call is TRBV7-2, the J call TRBJ2-2, with 7 nucleotides matching TRBD2. The germline V gene encodes CDR1 SGHTA and CDR2 FQGNSA. CDR3 length: 14 residues. The V and J ends lost 3 bases and 9 bases, in that order; junction bases with no gene match: 7. The DNA of the CDR3 is TGTGCCAGCAGCTTCCGACCGGGAGGACGGGAGCTGTTTTTT. Protein sequence: CASSFRPGGRELFF.

This sequence joins TRBV9 and TRBJ1-2; D might be TRBD1 (5 bases). V was shortened by 0 bases and J by 1 base, with 10 bases between the two germline ends. CDR3 length: 15 amino acids. Germline lookup yields CDR1 SGDLS and CDR2 YYNGEE. The CDR3 here is CASSVGGAFNYGYTF. CDR3 bases: TGTGCCAGCAGCGTAGGTGGGGCCTTTAACTATGGCTACACCTTC.

The V and J genes are TRBV11-3 and TRBJ2-1; 8 bases agree with TRBD2. The trim removed 4 bases at V and 5 bases at J, leaving 4 bases unmatched. Germline loops: CDR1 SGHNT, CDR2 YENEEA. The CDR3 totals 14 residues. As DNA, the CDR3 is TGTGCCAGCAGCTCCAGCGGGGGAAACAATGAGCAGTTCTTC. Translated: CASSSSGGNNEQFF.

The chain links TRBV5-1 to TRBJ1-1; D gene ambiguous. The V end lost 0 bases, the J end lost 4 bases, and 10 bases lay between the germline ends. The CDR3 is 14 amino acids. Germline V gene data show CDR1 as SGHRS and CDR2 as YFSETQ. CDR3 bases: TGCGCCAGCAGCTTGGGGGCCTCGTTCACTGAAGCTTTCTTT. It yields the protein CASSLGASFTEAFF.

This clone has only a few counts. The genes are TRBV6-6 and TRBJ1-1, with D possibly matching TRBD1 (6 bases). V was trimmed by 4 bases and J by 2 bases, leaving 14 bases between them. The length of the CDR3 is 15 residues. The germline CDR1 and CDR2 sequences are MNHNY and SVGAGI (reference sequence). The chain's CDR3 is CASSSGQTYNTEAFF. In DNA, the CDR3 is TGTGCCAGCAGTTCCGGACAGACCTATAACACTGAAGCTTTCTTT.

To note about this clone: One end of the junction does not line up with germline, which may come from a read error. This sequence joins TRBV7-9 and TRBJ2-7; TRBD2 might be the D (5 bases). Germline V CDR1 and CDR2: SEHNR, FQNEAQ (reference sequence). The CDR3 totals 13 residues. The CDR3 reads CSSSLAGMGEQYF. CDR3 DNA sequence: TGTTCCAGCAGCTTAGCCGGGATGGGCGAGCAGTACTTC.

This clone was counted between two and nine times. The chain is built from TRBV5-6 and TRBJ2-3, with a tentative D call TRBD2 (7 bases). The germline CDR1 and CDR2 sequences are SGHDT and YYEEEE. Between the trimmed V and J ends, which lost 9 bases and 3 bases, there was a span of 20 bases. This CDR3 has 15 amino acids. DNA for the CDR3: TGTGCCACTATTCTTTGGGGGGGCCGGACAGATACGCAGTATTTT. Amino acids: CATILWGGRTDTQYF. Variable domain in full (rest from reference TRBV5-6 and TRBJ2-3): DAGVTQSPTHLIKTRGQQVTLRCSPKSGHDTVSWYQQALGQGPQFIFQYYEEEERQRGNFPDRFSGHQFPNYSSELNVNALLLGDSALYLCATILWGGRTDTQYFGPGTRLTVL.

The chain employs TRBV12-5 and TRBJ2-7; TRBD1 is a possible D gene (5 bases). V lost 6 bases and J lost 1, with 7 bases in between. The CDR3 length is 12 residues. Germline V gene lookup returns CDR1 LGHNT and CDR2 FRNRAP. CDR3 sequence: CASGRQSYEQYF. As DNA, the CDR3 is TGTGCTAGTGGACGACAGTCCTACGAGCAGTACTTC.

The rearrangement links TRBV11-2 to TRBJ1-1; no definite D call. V lost 2 bases and J lost 3, with 7 bases in between. The germline CDR1 and CDR2 sequences are SGHAT and FQNNGV. The length of the CDR3 is 13 residues. The CDR3 region has the DNA TGTGCCAGCAGCTTACTCCGGGACACTGAAGCTTTCTTT. Translating gives CASSLLRDTEAFF.

The chain recombines TRBV5-5 with TRBJ2-7; 7 nucleotides match TRBD2. The J segment lost 7 bases and the V segment lost 4 bases, leaving 11 bases of the junction unmatched. CDR1 is SGHKS and CDR2 is YYEKEE in the germline V gene (reference sequence). The CDR3 consists of 14 residues. CDR3 loop: CASSPDALREEQYF. The CDR3 region has the DNA TGTGCCAGCAGCCCGGATGCCTTGCGGGAGGAGCAGTACTTC.

J is TRBJ2-5 and V is TRBV5-1, with TRBD1 matching 12 bases. Germline V gene lookup returns CDR1 SGHRS and CDR2 YFSETQ. V shed 4 bases, J shed 7 bases, and the junction held 8 bases outside the gene matches. The CDR3 spans 15 residues. CDR3 nucleotides: TGCGCCAGCAGCGCCAGGGACAGGGGGCCTGGGACCCAGTACTTC. It encodes CASSARDRGPGTQYF.

The chain recombines TRBV11-2 with TRBJ2-7; 7 positions agree with TRBD1. The V gene end was trimmed by 5 bases and the J gene end by 2 bases; junction bases not matched to a gene: 6. Germline V gives CDR1 SGHAT, CDR2 FQNNGV. This CDR3 is 14 amino acids long. CDR3 sequence: CASSPGTATYEQYF. In DNA form, the CDR3 reads TGTGCCAGCAGCCCCGGGACAGCTACCTACGAGCAGTACTTC.

The chain combines TRBV19 with TRBJ1-4; TRBD1 might be the D (5 bases). Germline-derived CDR1 and CDR2 are LNHDA and SQIVND (reference sequence). CDR3 length equals 15 residues. With 6 bases removed from V and 5 bases from J, the gap between germline ends came to 16 bases. The CDR3 sequence is CASSPPTGGNEKLFF. As DNA, the CDR3 is TGTGCCAGTAGCCCACCGACGGGGGGGAATGAAAAACTGTTTTTT.

This chain connects TRBV27 to TRBJ2-5, with TRBD1 as a possible D gene (6 bases). CDR1 MNHEY and CDR2 SMNVEV come from the germline V gene (reference sequence). This CDR3 has 14 residues. With 4 bases removed from V and 4 bases from J, the gap between germline ends came to 13 bases. CDR3 loop: CASSYRVPIETQYF. CDR3 coding DNA: TGTGCCAGCAGTTACAGGGTCCCGATAGAGACCCAGTACTTC.

The chain couples TRBV5-6 to TRBJ2-5, with TRBD1 identical over 7 bases. This CDR3 contains 12 residues. Germline V lookup: CDR1 SGHDT, CDR2 YYEEEE. Trimming cost V 9 bases and J 6 bases; bases outside gene matches: 8. CDR3 DNA sequence: TGTGCCACCTCGACAGGGCAAAAGACCCAGTACTTC. Amino acid sequence: CATSTGQKTQYF.

The chain is built from TRBV5-1 and TRBJ1-1; 8 bases are shared with TRBD1. The CDR3 extends over 15 amino acids. V lost 2 bases to trimming and J lost 2 bases; unmatched junction nucleotides: 5. The germline CDR1 and CDR2 sequences are SGHRS and YFSETQ. CDR3 sequence: CASSFGDRLNTEAFF. In DNA, the CDR3 is TGCGCCAGCAGCTTTGGGGACAGGCTCAACACTGAAGCTTTCTTT.